These 9 T cell receptor beta chains share one sample of origin, sequenced in a study of blood T cell repertoires in COVID-19. The method was immunoSEQ multiplex PCR; TCRdb's version includes in-frame clones alone and lacks a portion of them. The sample gives 130,000 or so clones, less than 90% of which show up once; 8.9% is in the top ten. The sequenced sample was peripheral blood. These receptors were collected from a young man with COVID-19, enrolled during active disease.

The gene calls are TRBV2 and TRBJ2-1, with 12 bases that match TRBD2. This CDR3 has 16 amino acids. Trimming at V came to 2 bases and at J to 4 bases, leaving 3 bases not matched to a gene. Germline lookup yields CDR1 SNHLY and CDR2 FYNNEI. The CDR3 region has the DNA TGTGCCAGCAGTGAATGGGGGACTAGCGGGTACAATGAGCAGTTCTTC. Amino acids: CASSEWGTSGYNEQFF. Together with reference TRBV2 and TRBJ2-1, the CDR3 gives the full variable domain: EPEVTQTPSHQVTQMGQEVILRCVPISNHLYFYWYRQILGQKVEFLVSFYNNEISEKSEIFDDQFSVERPDGSNFTLKIRSTKLEDSAMYFCASSEWGTSGYNEQFFGPGTRLTVL.

The chain couples TRBV2 to TRBJ1-5; perhaps TRBD1 as D (5 bases). CDR1 SNHLY and CDR2 FYNNEI come from the germline V gene. V was cut by 4 bases and J by 11 bases, with 18 bases left in between. This CDR3 is built from 14 residues. The CDR3 reads CASSGGRGSPSQHF. As DNA, the CDR3 is TGTGCCAGCAGTGGAGGAAGGGGTAGTCCGTCCCAGCATTTT.

This clone was observed a handful of times. This chain connects TRBV6-6 to TRBJ1-2; D is ambiguous. Germline CDR1 and CDR2: MNHNY and SVGAGI (reference sequence). The CDR3 sequence is 14 residues long. The germline V and J ends were trimmed by 6 bases and 2 bases, with 13 bases remaining between them. This CDR3 reads CASSPRTGNYGYTF. The CDR3 DNA reads TGTGCCAGCAGCCCAAGGACGGGAAACTATGGCTACACCTTC.

In this sample, this clone turned up once. J is TRBJ1-2 and V is TRBV5-5; D is possibly TRBD1 (6 bases). The CDR3 is made up of 13 amino acids. Deletions cut 2 bases from V and 4 bases from J, with 9 bases between. CDR1 and CDR2 (germline): SGHKS, YYEKEE (reference sequence). This CDR3 reads CASSFGTFYGYTF. CDR3 sequence (DNA): TGTGCCAGCAGCTTCGGGACATTCTATGGCTACACCTTC.

A single count supports this clone. This rearrangement joins TRBV29-1 to TRBJ1-1; 9 nucleotides match TRBD1. This CDR3 comprises 13 residues. V trimming: 6 bases; J trimming: 3 bases; junction bases outside the gene matches: 5. Germline loops: CDR1 SQVTM, CDR2 ANQGSEA. The CDR3, as DNA: TGCAGCGTGCGAGGACAGGGGTACACTGAAGCTTTCTTT. This gives the protein CSVRGQGYTEAFF.

This clone was seen more than once but under ten times. The chain couples TRBV14 to TRBJ2-7, with D possibly matching TRBD1 (6 bases). The CDR3 totals 14 residues. Germline CDR1 reads SGHDN; CDR2 reads FVKESK. Between the trimmed V and J ends, which lost 5 bases and 2 bases, there was a span of 13 bases. The CDR3 DNA reads as TGTGCCAGCAGCTCCTTGACAGGTACCTACGAGCAGTACTTC. This codes for CASSSLTGTYEQYF. The variable domain in full, with the rest retrieved from reference TRBV14 and TRBJ2-7, is EAGVTQFPSHSVIEKGQTVTLRCDPISGHDNLYWYRRVMGKEIKFLLHFVKESKQDESGMPNNRFLAERTGGTYSTLKVQPAELEDSGVYFCASSSLTGTYEQYFGPGTRLTVT.

The chain is built from TRBV9 and TRBJ1-2; possibly TRBD1 for D (6 bases). The CDR3 contains 14 residues. V was pared by 5 bases and J by 1 base, with 12 bases between. Germline-derived CDR1 and CDR2 are SGDLS and YYNGEE. The CDR3 reads CASSQKGDNYGYTF. The CDR3 DNA follows: TGTGCCAGCAGTCAAAAGGGGGATAACTATGGCTACACCTTC.

DNA of the CDR3: TGTGCCAGCAGTCCCGGGACAGGGGGCTATGGCTACACCTTC. Encoded protein: CASSPGTGGYGYTF. The chain uses TRBV2 and TRBJ1-2, with 11 positions matching TRBD1. The CDR3 is made up of 14 amino acids. The V gene's germline CDR1 is SNHLY and CDR2 FYNNEI. The V and J ends lost 5 bases and 4 bases, in that order; junction bases with no gene match: 3.

The rearrangement uses TRBV6-5 and TRBJ1-4; a possible D gene is TRBD1 (5 bases). V was clipped by 7 bases and J by 16 bases, with 16 bases between them. The length of the CDR3 is 11 residues. Germline values: CDR1 MNHEY, CDR2 SVGAGI. The CDR3 protein is CASTGGGGTFF. The DNA for the CDR3 is TGTGCCAGCACCGGCGGGGGGGGAACGTTTTTT.